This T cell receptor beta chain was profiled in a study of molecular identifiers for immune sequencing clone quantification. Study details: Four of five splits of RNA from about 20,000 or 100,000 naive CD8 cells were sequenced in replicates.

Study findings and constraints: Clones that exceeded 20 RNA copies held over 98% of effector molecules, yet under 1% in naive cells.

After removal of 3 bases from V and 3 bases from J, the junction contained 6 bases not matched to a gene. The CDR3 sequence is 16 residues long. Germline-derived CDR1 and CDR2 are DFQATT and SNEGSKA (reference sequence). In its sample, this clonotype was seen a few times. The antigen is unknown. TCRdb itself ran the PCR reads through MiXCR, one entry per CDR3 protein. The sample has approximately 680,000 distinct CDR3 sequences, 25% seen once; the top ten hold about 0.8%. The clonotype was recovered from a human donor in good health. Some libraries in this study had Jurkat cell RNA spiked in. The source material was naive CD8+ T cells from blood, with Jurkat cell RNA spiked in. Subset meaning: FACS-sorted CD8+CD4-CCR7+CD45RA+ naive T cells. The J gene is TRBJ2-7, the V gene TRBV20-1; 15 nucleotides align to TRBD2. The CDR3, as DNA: TGCAGTGCTAGGCCCCGGACTAGCGGGAGGGACTACGAGCAGTACTTC. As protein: CSARPRTSGRDYEQYF.